This is a list of T cell receptor beta chains from one sample in a study of CD8 T cells in Susac syndrome. TCRdb re-called the immunoSEQ multiplex PCR reads through MiXCR, storing one row per CDR3 protein. The sample records around 150,000 distinct CDR3 sequences, 94% being singletons. Sequencing was carried out using CD8+ T cells from PBMCs. Receptor source: a human donor in good health. The CDR3 runs from the conserved cysteine through the conserved F or W. Fields, in order: clone size, V gene, J gene, D gene, CDR3 protein, CDR3 DNA. D genes are given only for firm matches. Not all rows give a size; the values are once, few, many and, for expanded clones, a class.

>-|TRBV4-2|TRBJ2-1|-
CASSQKSRGIGNEQFF
TGTGCCAGCAGCCAAAAGAGTCGGGGGATTGGCAATGAGCAGTTCTTC
>-|TRBV5-6|TRBJ2-5|-
CASSLAGIFQETQYF
TGTGCCAGCAGCTTGGCAGGGATCTTCCAAGAGACCCAGTACTTC
>-|TRBV4-3|TRBJ2-3|-
CASSWAGSTDTQYF
TGCGCCAGCAGCTGGGCCGGCAGCACAGATACGCAGTATTTT
>-|TRBV29-1|TRBJ2-1|TRBD2
CSVEDRTSSYNEQFF
TGCAGCGTTGAAGATAGGACTAGCTCCTACAATGAGCAGTTCTTC
>-|TRBV3-1|TRBJ2-5|TRBD1
CASSQERQGILETQYF
TGTGCCAGCAGCCAAGAGAGACAGGGGATCCTGGAGACCCAGTACTTC
>-|TRBV27|TRBJ1-1|-
CASTSLGGEAFF
TGTGCCAGCACCTCCCTCGGGGGTGAAGCTTTCTTT
>few|TRBV6-5|TRBJ1-1|TRBD1
CASSLGQGEAFF
TGTGCCAGCAGTCTCGGACAGGGGGAAGCTTTCTTT
>-|TRBV30|TRBJ2-1|TRBD1
CAWRGRTGPSGNEQFF
TGTGCCTGGAGGGGCAGGACAGGCCCCTCTGGGAATGAGCAGTTCTTC
>-|TRBV6-5|TRBJ2-7|-
CASSWRAGHEQYF
TGTGCCAGCAGTTGGAGGGCCGGCCACGAGCAGTACTTC
>-|TRBV23-1|TRBJ1-2|TRBD1
CASSQPDRDRKYGYTF
TGCGCCAGCAGTCAACCAGACAGGGATAGGAAGTATGGCTACACCTTC
>-|TRBV27|TRBJ2-1|-
CASSRGGVSYNEQFF
TGTGCCAGCAGCCGAGGGGGGGTCTCCTACAATGAGCAGTTCTTC
>-|TRBV30|TRBJ1-2|-
CARENNYGYTF
TGTGCCCGGGAGAATAACTATGGCTACACCTTC
>-|TRBV20-1|TRBJ1-2|-
CSARETQGYGYTF
TGCAGTGCTAGAGAGACACAGGGCTATGGCTACACCTTC
>-|TRBV20-1|TRBJ2-1|-
CSLSRPNWGNEQFF
TGCAGTTTATCGAGGCCTAACTGGGGCAATGAGCAGTTCTTC
>-|TRBV27|TRBJ1-2|-
CASSPDRAIGYTF
TGTGCCAGCAGTCCGGACAGAGCGATTGGCTACACCTTC
>-|TRBV4-3|TRBJ2-7|-
CASSQDPTGMYYEQYF
TGCGCCAGCAGCCAAGATCCAACAGGGATGTACTACGAGCAGTACTTC
>-|TRBV20-1|TRBJ2-7|TRBD2
CSGLAGYEQYF
TGCAGTGGACTAGCGGGATACGAGCAGTACTTC
>-|TRBV28|TRBJ2-1|-
CASGRHAGEQFF
TGTGCCAGCGGAAGACACGCGGGTGAGCAGTTCTTC
>-|TRBV5-4|TRBJ2-1|-
CASENGEQFF
TGTGCCAGCGAGAACGGGGAGCAGTTCTTC
>-|TRBV28|TRBJ2-1|-
CASSPPGYEQFF
TGTGCCAGCAGTCCGCCGGGCTATGAGCAGTTCTTC
>-|TRBV25-1|TRBJ2-1|TRBD2
CASTAGGLNEQFF
TGTGCCAGCACAGCGGGAGGGCTAAATGAGCAGTTCTTC
>-|TRBV6-5|TRBJ2-3|-
CASSPSRSTDTQYF
TGTGCCAGCAGTCCGAGTAGGAGCACAGATACGCAGTATTTT
>-|TRBV6-2/TRBV6-3|TRBJ2-7|-
CASSYETVGDEQYF
TGTGCCAGCAGTTACGAGACTGTGGGGGACGAGCAGTACTTC
>-|TRBV20-1|TRBJ1-5|-
CSARDHHRVGNQPQHF
TGCAGTGCTAGAGACCACCACAGGGTCGGGAATCAGCCCCAGCATTTT
>-|TRBV28|TRBJ1-1|-
CASSQGGEAFF
TGTGCCAGCAGTCAGGGCGGTGAAGCTTTCTTT
>-|TRBV14|TRBJ2-7|-
CASSQGHPNYEQYF
TGTGCCAGCAGCCAAGGCCACCCCAACTACGAGCAGTACTTC
>-|TRBV27|TRBJ2-7|-
CASSRQASYEQYF
TGTGCCAGCAGTAGACAAGCCTCCTACGAGCAGTACTTC
>-|TRBV3-1|TRBJ2-1|TRBD2
CASSQDPPGLEPHNEQFF
TGTGCCAGCAGCCAAGATCCCCCGGGACTAGAGCCCCACAATGAGCAGTTCTTC
>-|TRBV7-9|TRBJ2-7|-
CASSLESGNEQYF
TGTGCCAGCAGCTTAGAGTCGGGAAACGAGCAGTACTTC